Shown below are 20 T cell receptor beta chains from a single sample sequenced in a study of human T cells and chemical hapten exposure. One entry per CDR3 protein results from TCRdb running MiXCR on the RACE reads. The sample lists 70,000 to 85,000 distinct CDR3 sequences, 8.6% occurring once. The time point here: healthy volunteer bleed at 6 weeks. The template was total RNA from unfractionated whole blood. Sequencing was performed on whole blood. The receptors shown here come from a male donor in good health. Some clones in this sample may be carry-over from other donors' samples.

V usage is TRBV10-3 and J usage is TRBJ1-6; maybe TRBD1 (5 bases). V was clipped by 6 bases and J by 7 bases, with 16 bases between them. CDR3 length equals 15 residues. CDR1 is ENHRY, CDR2 SYGVKD, per germline. CDR3 nucleotides: TGTGCCATCAGCGGGGCGGAAGGGCCAAATTCACCCCTCCACTTT. This translates into CAISGAEGPNSPLHF.

The chain employs TRBV10-3 and TRBJ1-6; D is undetermined. Germline values: CDR1 ENHRY, CDR2 SYGVKD. V gave up 0 bases and J gave up 0 bases, with 6 bases separating them. The CDR3 contains 16 residues. The CDR3 loop is CAISESASSYNSPLHF. CDR3 DNA sequence: TGTGCCATCAGTGAGTCTGCGAGCTCCTATAATTCACCCCTCCACTTT.

V and J are TRBV7-2 and TRBJ2-3; no clear D. Trimming left V 1 base short and J 2 bases short, with 10 bases between. Germline CDR1 SGHTA, CDR2 FQGNSA. The CDR3 totals 15 residues. The CDR3 nucleotides read TGTGCCAGCAGCTTAGGACTTACCATCACAGATACGCAGTATTTT. Translation gives CASSLGLTITDTQYF. The entire variable domain, with the rest obtained from reference TRBV7-2 and TRBJ2-3, is as follows: GAGVSQSPSNKVTEKGKDVELRCDPISGHTALYWYRQSLGQGLEFLIYFQGNSAPDKSGLPSDRFSAERTGGSVSTLTIQRTQQEDSAVYLCASSLGLTITDTQYFGPGTRLTVL.

This clonotype was detected a few times. The chain couples TRBV6-6 to TRBJ2-3; D possibly corresponds to TRBD2 (5 bases). The germline V gene encodes CDR1 MNHNY and CDR2 SVGAGI (reference sequence). The CDR3 extends over 14 amino acids. V lost 6 bases to trimming and J lost 3 bases, with 13 bases between them. As DNA, the CDR3 is TGTGCCAGCAGCCTAGGGCGAGGGACAGATACGCAGTATTTT. Translated: CASSLGRGTDTQYF.

J is TRBJ1-5 and V is TRBV6-2 or TRBV6-3; 9 nucleotides agree with TRBD1. Per the germline V gene, CDR1 is MNHEY and CDR2 is SVGEGT. V gave up 6 bases and J gave up 0 bases; unmatched junction bases: 12. This CDR3 is built from 18 residues. The CDR3 nucleotides read TGTGCCAGCAGCAAACGGGACAGGGAGTTTTATAGCAATCAGCCCCAGCATTTT. Amino acids: CASSKRDREFYSNQPQHF.

This clonotype was counted between two and nine times. The chain combines TRBV12-3 or TRBV12-4 with TRBJ2-2, with 8 bases aligning to TRBD1. This CDR3 contains 14 residues. J gave up 5 bases and V 3 bases, and 2 bases lay outside the gene matches. DNA for the CDR3: TGTGCCAGCAGTTTCCAGGGGGCGACCGGGGAGCTGTTTTTT. This sequence encodes CASSFQGATGELFF.

The V and J genes are TRBV12-5 and TRBJ2-3; perhaps TRBD1 as D (6 bases). Deletions cut 6 bases from V and 0 bases from J, with 22 bases between. CDR3 length: 18 amino acids. Germline V gene data show CDR1 as LGHNT and CDR2 as FRNRAP. CDR3 in DNA: TGTGCTAGTGGCGAGGAAACAGGGTCTTGGAATAGCACAGATACGCAGTATTTT. Translation gives CASGEETGSWNSTDTQYF.

This clonotype was detected only a few times. Here the CDR3 reads CASSRTSGTNEQFF. In nucleotides, the CDR3 is TGTGCCAGCAGCCGGACTAGCGGGACCAATGAGCAGTTCTTC. The V call is TRBV5-6, the J call TRBJ2-1, with TRBD2 matching over 12 bases. Germline V CDR1 and CDR2: SGHDT, YYEEEE. The CDR3 runs 14 residues. V trimming: 4 bases; J trimming: 6 bases; junction bases outside the gene matches: 2. The variable domain in full, with the rest retrieved from reference TRBV5-6 and TRBJ2-1, is DAGVTQSPTHLIKTRGQQVTLRCSPKSGHDTVSWYQQALGQGPQFIFQYYEEEERQRGNFPDRFSGHQFPNYSSELNVNALLLGDSALYLCASSRTSGTNEQFFGPGTRLTVL.

This clonotype has a count of ten or more. The chain combines TRBV5-1 with TRBJ2-3; maybe TRBD1 (6 bases). CDR1 and CDR2 from the germline V gene are SGHRS and YFSETQ. This CDR3 has 15 amino acids. V shed 0 bases and J shed 2 bases, with 10 bases lying between them. CDR3 in DNA: TGCGCCAGCAGCTTGGAAGGACAGCACACAGATACGCAGTATTTT. It yields the protein CASSLEGQHTDTQYF.

The chain joins TRBV5-1 to TRBJ2-4; perhaps TRBD2 as D (6 bases). V dropped 2 bases and J dropped 11 bases, with 20 bases sitting between them. This CDR3 is built from 15 residues. The germline V gene encodes CDR1 SGHRS and CDR2 YFSETQ. CDR3 sequence: CASSFRTLGGAFQYF. CDR3 bases: TGCGCCAGCAGCTTTAGAACTCTTGGAGGGGCCTTTCAGTACTTC.

This clonotype was observed a handful of times. The V call is TRBV6-4, the J call TRBJ2-3; 9 bases map to TRBD2. The CDR3 covers 15 residues. Germline V lookup: CDR1 MRHNA, CDR2 SNTAGT. Losses at the gene ends were 3 bases for V and 4 bases for J; bases not matched to a gene: 5. For the CDR3, the DNA is TGTGCCAGCAGTGAGGATAGCGGGAGCTCAGATACGCAGTATTTT. Its translation is CASSEDSGSSDTQYF.

This clonotype was observed a few times. This chain connects TRBV6-1 to TRBJ2-2; maybe TRBD1 (6 bases). The germline gives CDR1 MNHNS, CDR2 SASEGT. The CDR3 contains 14 residues. V lost 7 bases to trimming and J lost 5 bases, with 14 bases between them. CDR3 region: CASKIQGRTGELFF. The CDR3 nucleotides read TGTGCCAGCAAGATACAGGGTCGGACCGGGGAGCTGTTTTTT.

This clonotype has ten or more counts. The chain carries TRBV29-1 and TRBJ2-5, with 8 nucleotides matching TRBD1. CDR1 SQVTM and CDR2 ANQGSEA come from the germline V gene. The CDR3 totals 15 residues. The junction had 8 bases not matched to a gene; V was cut back by 2 bases and J by 3 bases. The CDR3 protein is CSVERRQGLEETQYF. The CDR3 nucleotides are TGCAGCGTTGAAAGGAGACAGGGGTTGGAAGAGACCCAGTACTTC.

V is TRBV5-1 and J is TRBJ2-5; weak D call: TRBD1 (5 bases). CDR3 length: 15 residues. V lost 0 bases to trimming and J lost 1 base, with 10 bases between them. Germline V gives CDR1 SGHRS, CDR2 YFSETQ. The CDR3 nucleotides read TGCGCCAGCAGCTTGGTGGGGCAGGTCCAAGAGACCCAGTACTTC. The encoded protein is CASSLVGQVQETQYF.

The chain carries TRBV20-1 and TRBJ1-5; 9 nucleotides align to TRBD1. V lost 3 bases to trimming and J lost 5 bases; unmatched junction nucleotides: 20. The CDR3 contains 19 residues. CDR1 and CDR2 (germline): DFQATT, SNEGSKA (reference sequence). The CDR3 DNA reads TGCAGTGCTAGGGGGGTTCAGACAGGGGGAAGTTTGGGAGATCAGCCCCAGCATTTT. Translating gives CSARGVQTGGSLGDQPQHF.

This clonotype was seen a handful of times. This chain connects TRBV5-6 to TRBJ1-1; no reliable D call. CDR1 and CDR2 (germline): SGHDT, YYEEEE. The CDR3 is 15 amino acids. The V end was cut by 0 bases, the J end by 1 base, with 10 bases between. The CDR3 nucleotides read TGTGCCAGCAGCTTGGAGCCGCGGGCGAACACTGAAGCTTTCTTT. It specifies CASSLEPRANTEAFF.

This clonotype was seen a handful of times. The chain employs TRBV6-5 and TRBJ1-3; D uncertain. The CDR3 contains 15 residues. The V end lost 2 bases, the J end lost 0 bases, and 8 bases lay between the germline ends. Germline loops: CDR1 MNHEY, CDR2 SVGAGI. The CDR3: CASSYGPISGNTIYF. For the CDR3, the DNA is TGTGCCAGCAGTTACGGTCCAATCTCTGGAAACACCATATATTTT.

This clonotype was observed a handful of times. This sequence joins TRBV11-2 and TRBJ2-5; D is possibly TRBD1 (6 bases). The V and J ends lost 5 bases and 0 bases respectively, with 16 bases between them. Germline V CDR1 and CDR2: SGHAT, FQNNGV. This CDR3 comprises 16 residues. CDR3 loop: CASSPRQARYQETQYF. The CDR3 DNA reads TGTGCCAGCAGCCCGAGACAGGCTCGGTACCAAGAGACCCAGTACTTC.

This sequence joins TRBV20-1 and TRBJ1-1; D gene unclear. Germline-derived CDR1 and CDR2 are DFQATT and SNEGSKA (reference sequence). Trimming cost V 5 bases and J 5 bases, with 9 bases left between them. CDR3 length equals 11 residues. In DNA, the CDR3 is TGCAGTGCTGATAGGGTAACTGAAGCTTTCTTT. Translation: CSADRVTEAFF.

This clonotype occurred a few times. The chain is built from TRBV4-1 and TRBJ2-7, with D uncertain. The CDR3 contains 14 residues. V was shortened by 2 bases and J by 1 base, with 9 bases between the two germline ends. Germline-derived CDR1 and CDR2 are MGHRA and YSYEKL. CDR3 sequence reads: CASSQNHGSYEQYF. CDR3 DNA: TGCGCCAGCAGCCAAAACCATGGGTCCTACGAGCAGTACTTC.